This section outlines one T cell receptor (beta chain) sequence together with its context. This entry belongs to a study of blood T cell repertoires in COVID-19. Study details: Acute and convalescent COVID-19 specimens originated in the United States, Italy and Spain. PBMCs, B-cell-depleted T cells, or T cells were the source of the cDNA or gDNA that made up the material.

In the original workflow: For nucleated cells, counts were estimated from reference gene primer amplification. The method was immunoSEQ multiplex PCR; TCRdb's version includes in-frame clones alone and lacks a portion of them. For V, J and clone size, that table is used; D and trimming come from the DNA. The sample includes about 130,000 clones, 92% of them seen just once. J was trimmed by 5 bases and V by 4 bases; bases with no gene match: 11. The CDR3 length is 17 residues. Germline CDR1 MGHRA, CDR2 YSYEKL. Enrolment of Seattle patients took place during active infection, and they were followed longitudinally.

This receptor was obtained from a man aged 50 or older with COVID-19, enrolled during active disease. Source material: peripheral blood. The chain carries TRBV4-1 and TRBJ2-2; 9 bases fit TRBD2. CDR3 coding DNA: TGCGCCAGCAGCCGAGGATTAGCGGGAGTAGGGACCGGGGAGCTGTTTTTT. Its protein product is CASSRGLAGVGTGELFF.